This T cell receptor beta chain came from a study of T cell repertoires in cytomegalovirus infection. About the research overall: Public TCR beta signatures indicated both CMV infection and matching HLA type.

One entry per CDR3 protein, called by TCRdb with MiXCR from the reads. Of about 830,000 distinct CDR3 sequences listed, approximately 30% are singletons. This clonotype has ten or more counts. Its antigen remains unidentified. The source is a human donor in good health (CMV status not recorded). Some clones in this sample may be carry-over from other donors' samples. The input for sequencing was cultured CD8+ T cells from PBMCs, taken from culture after CMV antigen stimulation.

As DNA, the CDR3 is TGTGCCAGCGGGGTCGGGGAAGATACGCAGTATTTT. Protein: CASGVGEDTQYF. The chain uses TRBV7-9 and TRBJ2-3, with D tentatively TRBD2 (5 bases). Trimming stripped 8 bases from V and 5 bases from J, with 11 bases between. The CDR3 has 12 residues. From germline, CDR1 is SEHNR and CDR2 FQNEAQ (reference sequence).